This is a list of T cell receptor beta chains from one sample in a study of shared clonotypes between healthy human individuals. Here immunoSEQ multiplex PCR was the method, and the copy in TCRdb shows in-frame clones only, minus some. The table shows fewer than 550,000 clones, with 75% to 80% occurring only once. The sequencing input was PBMCs. Receptors were obtained from a woman in her 40s in good health. Some clones in this sample may be carry-over from other donors' samples. Both conserved end residues are part of each CDR3. Fields, in order: V gene, clone size, J gene, D gene, CDR3 DNA, CDR3 protein. D genes are given only for firm matches. Part of the rows lack a size; the others show once, few, many or a class for expanded clones.

V gene: TRBV30; clone size: .; J gene: TRBJ1-2; D gene: .; CDR3 DNA: TGTGCCTGGAGCCAGTCGAGGGGCTACACCTTC; CDR3 protein: CAWSQSRGYTF
V gene: TRBV5-4; clone size: .; J gene: TRBJ2-7; D gene: TRBD2; CDR3 DNA: TGTGCCAGCAGCACCAGACTAGCGGGGGGCTACGAGCAGTACTTC; CDR3 protein: CASSTRLAGGYEQYF
V gene: TRBV5-1; clone size: .; J gene: TRBJ2-7; D gene: TRBD1; CDR3 DNA: TGCGCCAGCAGCCCGGGACAGGTAAACTACGAGCAGTACTTC; CDR3 protein: CASSPGQVNYEQYF
V gene: TRBV15; clone size: .; J gene: TRBJ1-1; D gene: TRBD1; CDR3 DNA: TGTGCCACCAGCAGGCCCCTAACAGGGGGTGTTGGACTCACTGAAGCTTTCTTT; CDR3 protein: CATSRPLTGGVGLTEAFF
V gene: TRBV5-1; clone size: .; J gene: TRBJ1-1; D gene: .; CDR3 DNA: TGCGCCAGCAGCTTGGAGGGGCCCTCTACCACTGAAGCTTTCTTT; CDR3 protein: CASSLEGPSTTEAFF
V gene: TRBV10-1; clone size: .; J gene: TRBJ2-3; D gene: .; CDR3 DNA: TGCGCCAGCAGTGAGTCGATAGGAAAAGGCACAGATACGCAGTATTTT; CDR3 protein: CASSESIGKGTDTQYF
V gene: TRBV29-1; clone size: .; J gene: TRBJ2-5; D gene: TRBD1; CDR3 DNA: TGCAGCGTTGAAAATAGGTCAGGGGGTCGGCAAGAGACCCAGTACTTC; CDR3 protein: CSVENRSGGRQETQYF
V gene: TRBV2; clone size: .; J gene: TRBJ2-7; D gene: .; CDR3 DNA: TGTGCCAGCAGTGAAGGTCTAGGCCCTAACTACGAGCAGTACTTC; CDR3 protein: CASSEGLGPNYEQYF
V gene: TRBV27; clone size: .; J gene: TRBJ2-7; D gene: .; CDR3 DNA: TGTGCCAGCAGTTTAATAGCGACCTCCTACGAGCAGTACTTC; CDR3 protein: CASSLIATSYEQYF
V gene: TRBV18; clone size: .; J gene: TRBJ2-5; D gene: TRBD1; CDR3 DNA: TGTGCCAGCTCACAGGGACAGGGGGAGACCCAGTACTTC; CDR3 protein: CASSQGQGETQYF
V gene: TRBV7-2; clone size: .; J gene: TRBJ1-4; D gene: TRBD1; CDR3 DNA: TGTGCCAGCAGCAGGGACAGGGGGCGCGGGTATGAAAAACTGTTTTTT; CDR3 protein: CASSRDRGRGYEKLFF
V gene: TRBV7-9; clone size: .; J gene: TRBJ2-3; D gene: .; CDR3 DNA: TGTGCCAGCAGCTTAAGTCGTGATACGCAGTATTTT; CDR3 protein: CASSLSRDTQYF
V gene: TRBV4-3; clone size: .; J gene: TRBJ2-7; D gene: TRBD2; CDR3 DNA: TGCGCCAGCAGCCAAGCTCGACTAGCGGGGCCCTACGAGCAGTACTTC; CDR3 protein: CASSQARLAGPYEQYF
V gene: TRBV2; clone size: .; J gene: TRBJ2-7; D gene: .; CDR3 DNA: TGTGCCAGCAGTGCCCGACTTTCCCTATACGAGCAGTACTTC; CDR3 protein: CASSARLSLYEQYF
V gene: TRBV9; clone size: .; J gene: TRBJ2-3; D gene: .; CDR3 DNA: TGTGCCAGCAGCGTAGAAGTAGCCACAGATACGCAGTATTTT; CDR3 protein: CASSVEVATDTQYF
V gene: TRBV9; clone size: .; J gene: TRBJ2-1; D gene: TRBD1; CDR3 DNA: TGTGCCAGCAGCGTAGCTGGGGACAGGCTCTCCTACAATGAGCAGTTCTTC; CDR3 protein: CASSVAGDRLSYNEQFF
V gene: TRBV9; clone size: .; J gene: TRBJ2-7; D gene: .; CDR3 DNA: TGTGCCAGCAGCGTAGGAGCCAAGTGGTACGAGCAGTACTTC; CDR3 protein: CASSVGAKWYEQYF
V gene: TRBV19; clone size: once; J gene: TRBJ2-7; D gene: TRBD1; CDR3 DNA: TGTGCCAGTAGTATAGGGACAGGGGAGACCTACGAGCAGTACTTC; CDR3 protein: CASSIGTGETYEQYF